The source of this T cell receptor beta chain is a study of blood T cell repertoires in COVID-19. As for the study in general: Samples came from the United States, Italy and Spain, spanning acute and convalescent COVID-19. T cells, B-cell-depleted T cells, or PBMCs provided the cDNA or gDNA that served as material.

With 6 bases clipped from V and 6 bases from J, the junction kept 12 bases outside the gene matches. In germline, CDR1 is LNHDA, CDR2 SQIVND (reference sequence). The CDR3 sequence is 16 residues long. In the original processing: Amplifying reference gene primers gave estimates of nucleated cell counts. Profiled with immunoSEQ multiplex PCR; TCRdb holds only in-frame clones, not every one. The DNA was the basis for D and trimming; V, J and clone size are from that table. The data hold around 170,000 clones, with 86% observed a single time. The V and J genes are TRBV19 and TRBJ1-5; 9 bases align to TRBD1. Sequencing input: peripheral blood. The sequence derives from a woman in her seventies with acute or convalescent COVID-19. CDR3 nucleotides: TGTGCCAGTAGCTCAAACAGGGGGCTATTGGCTCAGCCCCAGCATTTT. As protein: CASSSNRGLLAQPQHF.